This TCR beta chain was identified during a study of T cell responses to AZD1222 COVID-19 vaccine. Study results and caveats: Spike-specific TCR breadth and depth rose after two AZD1222 doses. Repertoire sampling was restricted to post-peak T cell response timepoints.

Per the germline V gene, CDR1 is KGHSH and CDR2 is LQKENI. The CDR3 length is 13 residues. Trimming shortened V by 1 base and J by 5 bases, and 9 bases separated the two germline ends. Notes on this clone: Its antigen is unknown.

The table came from immunoSEQ multiplex PCR; TCRdb's copy has only in-frame clones and leaves some out. The sample consists of some 130,000 clones, 80% to 95% of them appearing once. This sequence joins TRBV18 and TRBJ2-7; D gene uncertain. The material sequenced was peripheral blood, taken 28 days after the second AZD1222 dose. The source of this sequence is an adult who received the AZD1222 COVID-19 vaccine. The CDR3 here is CASSPRSRDEQYF. The DNA of the CDR3 is TGTGCCAGCTCACCACGGTCTAGGGACGAGCAGTACTTC.